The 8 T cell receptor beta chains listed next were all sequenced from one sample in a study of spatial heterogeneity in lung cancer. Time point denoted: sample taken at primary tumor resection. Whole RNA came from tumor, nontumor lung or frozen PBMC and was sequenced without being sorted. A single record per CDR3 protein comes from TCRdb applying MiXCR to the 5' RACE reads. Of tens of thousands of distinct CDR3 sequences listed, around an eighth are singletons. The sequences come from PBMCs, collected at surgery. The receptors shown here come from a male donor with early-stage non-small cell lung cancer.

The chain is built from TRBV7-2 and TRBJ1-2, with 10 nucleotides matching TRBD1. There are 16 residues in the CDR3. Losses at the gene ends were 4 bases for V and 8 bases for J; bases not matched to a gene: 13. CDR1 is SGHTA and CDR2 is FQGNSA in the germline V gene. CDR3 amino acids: CASSSRPGTGAEGYTF. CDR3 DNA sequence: TGTGCCAGCAGCTCCAGACCCGGGACAGGGGCGGAAGGCTACACCTTC.

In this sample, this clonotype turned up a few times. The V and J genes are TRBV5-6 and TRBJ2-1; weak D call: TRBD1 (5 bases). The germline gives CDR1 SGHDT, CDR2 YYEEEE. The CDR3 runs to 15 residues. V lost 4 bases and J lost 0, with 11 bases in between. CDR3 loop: CASSLTVFSYNEQFF. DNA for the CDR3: TGTGCCAGCAGCCTGACAGTTTTCTCCTACAATGAGCAGTTCTTC.

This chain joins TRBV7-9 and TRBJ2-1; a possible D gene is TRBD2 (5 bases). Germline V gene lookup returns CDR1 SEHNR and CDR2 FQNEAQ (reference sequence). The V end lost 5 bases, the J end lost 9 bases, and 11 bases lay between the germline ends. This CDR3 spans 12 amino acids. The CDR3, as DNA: TGTGCCAGCAGCCCCGGGGTTTTTGAGCAGTTCTTC. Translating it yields CASSPGVFEQFF.

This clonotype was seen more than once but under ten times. DNA for the CDR3: TGTGCCAGCAGCTTTAGCGGCTCCTACAATGAGCAGTTCTTC. Amino acid sequence: CASSFSGSYNEQFF. This sequence joins TRBV7-3 and TRBJ2-1; a possible D gene is TRBD2 (6 bases). The CDR3 contains 14 residues. Germline V CDR1 and CDR2: SGHTA, FQGTGA. V was cut by 3 bases and J by 0 bases, with 6 bases left in between. Combining the CDR3 with reference TRBV7-3 and TRBJ2-1 gives the whole variable domain GAGVSQTPSNKVTEKGKYVELRCDPISGHTALYWYRQSLGQGPEFLIYFQGTGAADDSGLPNDRFFAVRPEGSVSTLKIQRTERGDSAVYLCASSFSGSYNEQFFGPGTRLTVL.

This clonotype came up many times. The CDR3 is CASSPEGRGDTDTQYF. The CDR3 nucleotides read TGCGCCAGCAGCCCGGAGGGGCGGGGGGACACAGATACGCAGTATTTT. The rearrangement links TRBV5-1 to TRBJ2-3; TRBD2 agrees at 8 bases. Per the germline V gene, CDR1 is SGHRS and CDR2 is YFSETQ. The J segment lost 2 bases and the V segment lost 4 bases, leaving 9 bases of the junction unmatched. The CDR3 has 16 residues.

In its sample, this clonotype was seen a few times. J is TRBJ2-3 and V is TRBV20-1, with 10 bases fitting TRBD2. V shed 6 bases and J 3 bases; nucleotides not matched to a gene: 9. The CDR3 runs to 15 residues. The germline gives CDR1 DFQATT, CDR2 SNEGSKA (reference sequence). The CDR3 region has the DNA TGCAGTGCATCACCTATAGCGGGGGGAACAGATACGCAGTATTTT. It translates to CSASPIAGGTDTQYF.

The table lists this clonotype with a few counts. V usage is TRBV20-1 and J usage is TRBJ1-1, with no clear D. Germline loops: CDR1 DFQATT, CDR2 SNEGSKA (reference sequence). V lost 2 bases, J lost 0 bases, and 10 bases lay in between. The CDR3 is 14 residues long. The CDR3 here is CSARSAGMNTEAFF. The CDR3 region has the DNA TGCAGTGCTAGATCGGCAGGAATGAACACTGAAGCTTTCTTT.

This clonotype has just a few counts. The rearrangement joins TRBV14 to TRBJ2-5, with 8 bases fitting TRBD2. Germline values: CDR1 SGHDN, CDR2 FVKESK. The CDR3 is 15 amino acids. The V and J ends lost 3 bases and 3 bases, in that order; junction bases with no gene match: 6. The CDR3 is CASSHLGGLEETQYF. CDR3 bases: TGTGCCAGCAGCCATCTGGGGGGACTAGAAGAGACCCAGTACTTC.